A single sample gave rise to the 25 T cell receptor beta chains below, sequenced in a study of OX40 agonist ivuxolimab in advanced cancers. TCRdb's copy holds only in-frame clones and misses some; the assay was immunoSEQ multiplex PCR. The table records 15,000 to 25,000 clones, approximately 86% of them present only once. Sequencing used CD4+ or CD8+ T cells sorted from blood, obtained in a trial of the OX40 agonist ivuxolimab. The receptors shown here come from an adult with an advanced solid tumor such as melanoma, head and neck, liver or kidney cancer.

The chain couples TRBV2 to TRBJ2-1; D could derive from TRBD1 or TRBD2 (5 bases each). The CDR3 contains 13 residues. V was cut by 7 bases and J by 0 bases, with 7 bases left in between. Germline CDR1 reads SNHLY; CDR2 reads FYNNEI. CDR3 amino acids: CASTGTSYNEQFF. The CDR3 coding sequence is TGTGCCAGCACCGGGACCTCCTACAATGAGCAGTTCTTC.

This chain uses TRBV6-5 with TRBJ1-3, with D unclear. Germline CDR1 MNHEY, CDR2 SVGAGI. The V end was cut by 2 bases, the J end by 0 bases, with 8 bases between. The CDR3 loop spans 15 amino acids. CDR3 amino acids: CASSYTAASGNTIYF. CDR3 sequence (DNA): TGTGCCAGCAGTTACACCGCAGCCTCTGGAAACACCATATATTTT.

The gene calls are TRBV27 and TRBJ1-2; TRBD1 aligns across 9 bases. Germline loops: CDR1 MNHEY, CDR2 SMNVEV (reference sequence). With 5 bases clipped from V and 7 bases from J, the junction kept 14 bases outside the gene matches. This CDR3 region has 16 residues. This CDR3 is CASSRLPGQGEVGYTF. The CDR3 DNA reads TGTGCCAGCAGTCGCCTTCCGGGACAGGGAGAGGTTGGCTACACCTTC.

The chain links TRBV5-8 to TRBJ1-6; the D is unclear. Trimming stripped 2 bases from V and 0 bases from J, with 12 bases between. Germline V CDR1 and CDR2: SGHTS, YDEGEE. The CDR3 consists of 17 residues. The CDR3 DNA sequence: TGTGCCAGCAGCTTAGGAAGAAAGAGCTCCTATAATTCACCCCTCCACTTT. Its translation is CASSLGRKSSYNSPLHF.

The rearrangement links TRBV11-2 to TRBJ2-3; D remains unclear. Germline V lookup: CDR1 SGHAT, CDR2 FQNNGV. The CDR3 contains 15 residues. The V and J ends lost 5 bases and 1 base respectively, with 13 bases between them. Here the CDR3 reads CASSPGGWGTDTQYF. The CDR3 DNA reads TGTGCCAGCAGCCCTGGCGGATGGGGCACAGATACGCAGTATTTT.

The chain links TRBV9 to TRBJ2-1; no clear D gene. CDR1 and CDR2 (germline): SGDLS, YYNGEE. The CDR3 length is 13 residues. V gave up 0 bases and J gave up 9 bases, with 10 bases separating them. The CDR3 here is CASSVVVSGEQFF. CDR3 bases: TGTGCCAGCAGCGTAGTAGTCTCGGGTGAGCAGTTCTTC.

The genes are TRBV7-3 and TRBJ2-1; TRBD2 agrees at 10 bases. The CDR3 covers 17 residues. Germline-derived CDR1 and CDR2 are SGHTA and FQGTGA. Trimming removed 5 bases from V and 9 bases from J; junction bases left unmatched: 16. CDR3 DNA sequence: TGTGCCAGCAGCCCCACGGGACTAGCGCCGAAGTACGGTGAGCAGTTCTTC. Its protein product is CASSPTGLAPKYGEQFF.

J is TRBJ1-1 and V is TRBV9, with D unresolved. Per the germline V gene, CDR1 is SGDLS and CDR2 is YYNGEE. CDR3 length: 13 residues. The V and J ends lost 2 bases and 0 bases respectively, with 5 bases between them. CDR3 DNA sequence: TGTGCCAGCAGCGTTGGGATGAACACTGAAGCTTTCTTT. Translation: CASSVGMNTEAFF.

The chain uses TRBV30 and TRBJ2-7, with 10 bases fitting TRBD2. The germline V gene encodes CDR1 GTSNPN and CDR2 SVGIG (reference sequence). The length of the CDR3 is 13 residues. CDR3 loop: CGAGGPRVGEQYF. The DNA of the CDR3 is TGTGGAGCGGGGGGGCCCCGCGTGGGCGAGCAGTACTTC.

The chain uses TRBV9 and TRBJ2-6; either TRBD1 or TRBD2 may fit D (6 bases each). The CDR3 has 14 residues. Germline V gene data show CDR1 as SGDLS and CDR2 as YYNGEE. Trimming took off 6 bases at V and 2 bases at J, with 9 bases between the two ends. CDR3 in DNA: TGTGCCAGCAAAGGGGGGACTGGGGCCAACGTCCTGACTTTC. It is translated as CASKGGTGANVLTF.

The chain uses TRBV28 and TRBJ1-6; D is unresolved. Germline V CDR1 and CDR2: MDHEN, SYDVKM. The CDR3 totals 14 residues. With 3 bases removed from V and 4 bases from J, the gap between germline ends came to 7 bases. The CDR3 here is CASSLRQYNSPLHF. CDR3 nucleotides: TGTGCCAGCAGTTTGAGGCAGTATAATTCACCCCTCCACTTT. Using reference TRBV28 and TRBJ1-6 for the parts outside the CDR3, the full variable domain is DVKVTQSSRYLVKRTGEKVFLECVQDMDHENMFWYRQDPGLGLRLIYFSYDVKMKEKGDIPEGYSVSREKKERFSLILESASTNQTSMYLCASSLRQYNSPLHFGNGTRLTVT.

The chain employs TRBV29-1 and TRBJ2-3; D gene ambiguous. Trimming left V 4 bases short and J 8 bases short, with 22 bases between. The CDR3 contains 15 residues. CDR1 is SQVTM, CDR2 ANQGSEA, per germline. CDR3 region: CSVVGQESNVGTQYF. The CDR3 nucleotides read TGCAGCGTTGTTGGCCAGGAGTCTAACGTTGGTACGCAGTATTTT.

The rearrangement links TRBV6-4 to TRBJ2-2; 7 bases fit TRBD1. V shed 0 bases, J shed 6 bases, and the junction held 7 bases outside the gene matches. The germline CDR1 and CDR2 sequences are MRHNA and SNTAGT. The CDR3 loop spans 16 amino acids. The CDR3 DNA reads TGTGCCAGCAGTGACTCTGGCAGGGGGTCCTCCGGGGAGCTGTTTTTT. It codes for CASSDSGRGSSGELFF.

This chain uses TRBV6-4 with TRBJ2-3; 13 bases align to TRBD2. Trimming removed 2 bases from V and 2 bases from J; junction bases left unmatched: 1. The CDR3 sequence is 16 residues long. The germline gives CDR1 MRHNA, CDR2 SNTAGT. This chain's CDR3 is CASSDTSGGATDTQYF. The CDR3 DNA follows: TGTGCCAGCAGTGACACTAGCGGGGGGGCCACAGATACGCAGTATTTT.

The rearrangement links TRBV7-9 to TRBJ2-7; 7 bases are a match to TRBD2. J gave up 7 bases and V 5 bases, and 2 bases lay outside the gene matches. The CDR3 has 11 amino acids. Germline CDR1 reads SEHNR; CDR2 reads FQNEAQ (reference sequence). CDR3 coding DNA: TGTGCCAGCAGCCCCGGGGGGGAGCAGTACTTC. This translates into CASSPGGEQYF.

The V call is TRBV29-1, the J call TRBJ2-2; D is possibly TRBD1 (6 bases). With 7 bases removed from V and 8 bases from J, the gap between germline ends came to 11 bases. The germline V gene has CDR1 SQVTM and CDR2 ANQGSEA. The CDR3 consists of 11 residues. The CDR3 protein is CSARGTGELFF. CDR3 sequence (DNA): TGCAGCGCAAGGGGGACGGGGGAGCTGTTTTTT.

CDR3 sequence (DNA): TGCGCCAGCAGCCCCCAGGGAGGTATAGCAGATACGCAGTATTTT. Protein sequence: CASSPQGGIADTQYF. This sequence joins TRBV4-1 and TRBJ2-3, with D perhaps TRBD2 (6 bases). This CDR3 is built from 15 residues. V was cut by 4 bases and J by 4 bases, with 15 bases left in between. Germline CDR1 is MGHRA and CDR2 is YSYEKL.

This chain joins TRBV5-1 and TRBJ1-1; maybe TRBD1 (6 bases). V gave up 4 bases and J gave up 4 bases, with 23 bases separating them. CDR3 length: 17 amino acids. The germline V gene encodes CDR1 SGHRS and CDR2 YFSETQ. As DNA, the CDR3 is TGCGCCAGCAGCGTCTCCCAGGGGCTCGTTGGGGCCACTGAAGCTTTCTTT. As protein: CASSVSQGLVGATEAFF.

This clone has a handful of counts. This chain links TRBV6-5 with TRBJ1-2; D possibly corresponds to TRBD1 (5 bases). Germline CDR1 is MNHEY and CDR2 is SVGAGI. CDR3 length: 15 residues. Trimming cost V 6 bases and J 4 bases, with 18 bases left between them. The CDR3, as DNA: TGTGCCAGCAGAATGAGGGGTCTTGACCTCTATGGCTACACCTTC. This encodes CASRMRGLDLYGYTF.

This clone was counted between two and nine times. The J gene is TRBJ2-7, the V gene TRBV7-6, with D possibly being TRBD2 (6 bases). Germline V CDR1 and CDR2: SGHVS, FNYEAQ. Trimming took off 0 bases at V and 2 bases at J, with 11 bases between the two ends. CDR3 size: 15 residues. The CDR3 loop is CASSLAEGSAYEQYF. CDR3 nucleotide sequence: TGTGCCAGCAGCTTAGCGGAGGGTTCGGCCTACGAGCAGTACTTC.

The gene calls are TRBV14 and TRBJ1-1, with a possible D match to TRBD1 (5 bases). The germline CDR1 and CDR2 sequences are SGHDN and FVKESK. The CDR3 is 15 residues long. V shed 4 bases and J shed 0 bases, with 12 bases lying between them. CDR3 loop: CASSLSVGVNTEAFF. In DNA, the CDR3 is TGTGCCAGCAGCCTTTCGGTGGGGGTGAACACTGAAGCTTTCTTT.

V gene TRBV6-5 combines with J gene TRBJ1-2; 8 bases fit TRBD1. Germline trimming cut 6 bases from V and 7 bases from J; bases unmatched to any gene: 10. This CDR3 contains 14 residues. Per the germline V gene, CDR1 is MNHEY and CDR2 is SVGAGI. This CDR3 reads CASRLYQGAFGYTF. CDR3 in DNA: TGTGCCAGCAGGTTATATCAGGGGGCCTTTGGCTACACCTTC.

V gene TRBV27 combines with J gene TRBJ2-3; 9 bases fit TRBD2. From germline, CDR1 is MNHEY and CDR2 SMNVEV (reference sequence). This CDR3 has 16 residues. V gave up 4 bases and J gave up 1 base; unmatched junction bases: 6. The CDR3 coding sequence is TGTGCCAGCAGTTCCCTGGTAGCGGGGGGCACAGATACGCAGTATTTT. It is translated as CASSSLVAGGTDTQYF.

This clone appeared a single time. The chain employs TRBV19 and TRBJ2-1; D perhaps matches TRBD1 (5 bases). CDR3 length: 17 residues. Looked up from germline, CDR1 is LNHDA and CDR2 is SQIVND (reference sequence). V lost 2 bases and J 0 bases, leaving 14 bases between the germline ends. CDR3 in DNA: TGTGCCAGTAGTATAATAGTAGTGGGGCGCTCCTACAATGAGCAGTTCTTC. It is translated as CASSIIVVGRSYNEQFF.

The J gene is TRBJ2-7, the V gene TRBV11-2; no firm D call. Per the germline V gene, CDR1 is SGHAT and CDR2 is FQNNGV. This CDR3 is 13 amino acids long. Between the trimmed V and J ends, which lost 3 bases and 1 base, there was a span of 7 bases. The CDR3 nucleotides are TGTGCCAGCAGCTTCGGTATGTCCTACGAGCAGTACTTC. Amino acid sequence: CASSFGMSYEQYF.